The clone carrying this TCR beta chain showed up just a few times. Molecular barcoding with unique molecular identifiers was used for the TCRbeta library. TCRdb passed the PCR reads through MiXCR, listing each CDR3 protein once. Of 600,000 to 800,000 distinct CDR3 sequences listed, around 13% are singletons. The data stem from a study of T-cell reconstitution after alpha-beta-depleted transplantation in children. The length of the CDR3 is 17 residues. V lost 3 bases and J lost 0; bases outside the gene matches: 4. Germline V gene sequence: CDR1 LNHNV, CDR2 YYDKDF (reference sequence). This sample comprised PBMCs, obtained before TCRalphabeta/CD19-depleted stem cell transplant. This rearrangement joins TRBV15 to TRBJ2-6; TRBD1 agrees at 8 bases. This TCR came from a girl aged 2 to 9 with congenital amegakaryocytic thrombocytopenia, due to receive a stem cell transplant. The CDR3 spells CATSRGQAASGANVLTF. In nucleotides, the CDR3 is TGTGCCACCAGCAGGGGACAGGCGGCCTCTGGGGCCAACGTCCTGACTTTC.